These 14 T cell receptor beta chains originate from one sample sequenced in a study of T-cell memory formation after mild COVID-19. TCRdb re-analysed the 5' RACE reads in MiXCR, keeping a single row per CDR3 protein. The table has 140,000 to 150,000 distinct CDR3 sequences, about 19% seen once. What was sequenced was PBMCs or a T cell subset sorted from them (not recorded which). These receptors all stem from an adult woman who had mild COVID-19 (a few samples of this study predate the infection). Cell type and time point are not known.

The gene calls are TRBV12-3 or TRBV12-4 and TRBJ1-2; 7 bases are a match to TRBD1. Germline trimming cut 6 bases from V and 3 bases from J; bases unmatched to any gene: 10. The CDR3 extends over 15 amino acids. Written as DNA, the CDR3 is TGTGCCAGCAGAGATATTAGACAGGGCCACTATGGCTACACCTTC. The encoded protein is CASRDIRQGHYGYTF.

The J gene is TRBJ2-3, the V gene TRBV18; 8 positions agree with TRBD2. V was pared by 0 bases and J by 10 bases, with 9 bases of the junction left unmatched. Germline-derived CDR1 and CDR2 are KGHSH and LQKENI. The CDR3 runs to 15 residues. The CDR3 is CASSPPNGAGVAQYF. The CDR3 DNA is TGTGCCAGCTCACCACCGAACGGAGCGGGGGTAGCGCAGTATTTT.

V usage is TRBV12-3 or TRBV12-4 and J usage is TRBJ2-1; 8 bases align to TRBD2. This CDR3 contains 15 residues. Germline trimming cut 8 bases from V and 5 bases from J; bases unmatched to any gene: 11. The CDR3 coding sequence is TGTGCCAGCCGAGTTAGCGGGATTATCGACAATGAGCAGTTCTTC. Translating it yields CASRVSGIIDNEQFF.

In this sample, this clonotype turned up many times. The chain couples TRBV4-2 to TRBJ2-3; 9 nucleotides align to TRBD2. With V trimmed by 0 bases and J by 5 bases, 12 bases remained unmatched. This CDR3 spans 18 amino acids. In germline, CDR1 is LGHNA, CDR2 YNFKEQ. The CDR3 sequence is CASSQDLAGGAREDTQYF. In DNA, the CDR3 is TGTGCCAGCAGCCAAGATCTTGCGGGGGGGGCCCGTGAAGATACGCAGTATTTT.

The J gene is TRBJ2-7, the V gene TRBV12-3 or TRBV12-4; the match to TRBD1 covers 11 bases. The CDR3 covers 14 residues. Unmatched junction bases numbered 7, after V lost 7 bases and J lost 5 bases. The CDR3 DNA reads as TGTGCCAGCATAGGACAGGGGGCCCCCAACGAGCAGTACTTC. It encodes CASIGQGAPNEQYF.

This clonotype has only a few counts. The rearrangement uses TRBV24-1 and TRBJ2-1, with D hard to call. There are 13 residues in the CDR3. V was trimmed by 2 bases and J by 8 bases, leaving 9 bases between them. Germline V CDR1 and CDR2: KGHDR, SFDVKD. CDR3 protein: CATSDSIGYEQFF. As DNA, the CDR3 is TGTGCCACCAGTGATTCGATAGGTTATGAGCAGTTCTTC.

The chain is built from TRBV16 and TRBJ2-3; D is unresolved. The V and J ends lost 7 bases and 5 bases respectively, with 13 bases between them. Germline V gene data show CDR1 as KGHSY and CDR2 as FQNENV. The CDR3 length is 13 residues. DNA of the CDR3: TGTGCCAGCACCCGGGCGGCTCAAGATACGCAGTATTTT. Its protein is CASTRAAQDTQYF.

The table lists this clonotype with a few counts. The rearrangement joins TRBV6-6 to TRBJ1-1; the D gene is possibly TRBD1 (5 bases). V dropped 6 bases and J dropped 7 bases, with 12 bases sitting between them. This CDR3 comprises 12 residues. The V gene's germline CDR1 is MNHNY and CDR2 SVGAGI (reference sequence). The CDR3 sequence: CASRLDSLEAFF. The CDR3, as DNA: TGTGCCAGCAGGCTAGACAGTCTTGAAGCTTTCTTT.

This rearrangement joins TRBV4-2 to TRBJ1-1; no firm D call. This CDR3 is 13 amino acids long. V lost 3 bases and J 1 base, leaving 6 bases between the germline ends. CDR1 and CDR2 (germline): LGHNA, YNFKEQ. CDR3 residues: CASSQAGNTEAFF. CDR3 sequence (DNA): TGTGCCAGCAGCCAGGCGGGGAACACTGAAGCTTTCTTT.

This clonotype was detected ten times or more. The chain is built from TRBV5-4 and TRBJ2-3, with D possibly called TRBD1 or TRBD2 (6 bases each). Germline-derived CDR1 and CDR2 are SGHNT and YYREEE (reference sequence). The CDR3 totals 14 residues. Trimming removed 4 bases at V and 3 bases at J, with 12 bases between. As DNA, the CDR3 is TGTGCCAGCAGCCTCAAGGGGGGTACAGATACGCAGTATTTT. It yields the protein CASSLKGGTDTQYF.

The J gene is TRBJ1-1, the V gene TRBV5-1, with D possibly matching TRBD1 (6 bases). This CDR3 comprises 18 residues. The germline V and J ends were trimmed by 4 bases and 10 bases, with 32 bases remaining between them. The V gene's germline CDR1 is SGHRS and CDR2 YFSETQ. Here the CDR3 reads CASSLPIGTPSAPDGAFF. The CDR3 nucleotides read TGCGCCAGCAGCCTTCCGATCGGGACACCATCCGCCCCTGATGGAGCTTTCTTT.

The V gene is TRBV27, the J gene TRBJ2-6; D is unclear. Deletions cut 6 bases from V and 4 bases from J, with 7 bases between. This CDR3 has 13 amino acids. CDR1 is MNHEY, CDR2 SMNVEV, per germline (reference sequence). The CDR3 sequence is CASRRSGANVLTF. DNA for the CDR3: TGTGCCAGCAGAAGATCCGGGGCCAACGTCCTGACTTTC. Complete variable domain (other parts from reference TRBV27 and TRBJ2-6): EAQVTQNPRYLITVTGKKLTVTCSQNMNHEYMSWYRQDPGLGLRQIYYSMNVEVTDKGDVPEGYKVSRKEKRNFPLILESPSPNQTSLYFCASRRSGANVLTFGAGSRLTVL.

This clonotype has ten or more counts. The rearrangement uses TRBV7-2 and TRBJ2-1; D gene unclear. Germline loops: CDR1 SGHTA, CDR2 FQGNSA. The CDR3 covers 16 residues. Trimming pared 2 bases from V and 1 base from J, leaving 12 bases between. CDR3 bases: TGTGCCAGCAGCTTAAACACAGATCTGTCCTACAATGAGCAGTTCTTC. This translates into CASSLNTDLSYNEQFF.

The chain recombines TRBV7-2 with TRBJ2-1; D may be TRBD1 (6 bases). The CDR3 length is 13 residues. CDR1 is SGHTA, CDR2 FQGNSA, per germline. Trimming pared 6 bases from V and 15 bases from J, leaving 21 bases between. The CDR3 loop reads CASRPPQGFPPFF. CDR3 sequence (DNA): TGTGCCAGCAGGCCCCCCCAGGGGTTCCCCCCGTTCTTC.